A selection of T cell receptor beta chains follows, all from one sample in a study of vaccination effects on CD4 cells after COVID-19. No antigens are known for them. The protocol was immunoSEQ multiplex PCR, while the TCRdb copy is restricted to in-frame clones and leaves out a portion. The sample holds about 24,000 clones; about four fifths are singletons and the top ten take 5.6%. Material: CD4+ T cells from PBMCs cultured with SARS-CoV-2 spike peptides, obtained after COVID-19 vaccination. The receptors shown here come from a human donor who received a COVID-19 vaccine. Some clones in this sample may be carry-over from other donors' samples. Both conserved end residues are part of each CDR3. Fields, in order: clone size, V gene, J gene, D gene, CDR3 DNA, CDR3 protein. A D gene is named only where the DNA matches it firmly. Only part of the rows carry a size: once, few, many, or a class if the clone is expanded.

>-|TRBV5-1|TRBJ2-5|TRBD2
TGCGCCAGCAGCACAAAGCGGGGGGCCGAGGAGACCCAGTACTTC
CASSTKRGAEETQYF
>-|TRBV12-3/TRBV12-4|TRBJ1-5|-
TGTGCCAGCAGGTCAGGTTTAGATCAGCCCCAGCATTTT
CASRSGLDQPQHF
>-|TRBV24-1|TRBJ2-1|-
TGTGCCACCAGTGATTTGTGGAGAGCAAACAATGAGCAGTTCTTC
CATSDLWRANNEQFF
>-|TRBV6-5|TRBJ1-6|-
TGTGCCAGCAACCAGGCGAGCTCCTATAATTCACCCCTCCACTTT
CASNQASSYNSPLHF
>-|TRBV19|TRBJ2-6|-
TGTGCCAGTCTCACTAGGTCTGGGGCCAACGTCCTGACTTTC
CASLTRSGANVLTF
>-|TRBV30|TRBJ2-3|-
TGTGCCTGGAGTCAGCCCCAGGCTGGCACAGATACGCAGTATTTT
CAWSQPQAGTDTQYF
>-|TRBV20-1|TRBJ2-2|-
TGCAGTGCTAGTATGGGGGGCTGGAGCACCGGGGAGCTGTTTTTT
CSASMGGWSTGELFF
>-|TRBV5-8|TRBJ2-5|-
TGTGCCAGCCCCCTGGGGTATGGTATTTACCAAGAGACCCAGTACTTC
CASPLGYGIYQETQYF
>-|TRBV12-5|TRBJ2-2|TRBD1
TGTGCTAGTGGTTTGGCACAGGGGGTCGGGGACGGGGAGCTGTTTTTT
CASGLAQGVGDGELFF
>-|TRBV7-3|TRBJ2-5|TRBD2
TGTGCCAGCAGCTTAACCGGGGAGGGGACCCAGTACTTC
CASSLTGEGTQYF
>-|TRBV9|TRBJ2-5|-
TGTGCCAGCGGTCCTGCACAGAAAGAGACCCAGTACTTC
CASGPAQKETQYF
>once|TRBV4-1|TRBJ2-3|-
TGCGCCAGCAGCCAAGATACTGTGGGGAACACAGATACGCAGTATTTT
CASSQDTVGNTDTQYF
>-|TRBV24-1|TRBJ2-3|TRBD2
TGTGCCACCAGTGACGGACTAGCGGGGGGGAAAGATACGCAGTATTTT
CATSDGLAGGKDTQYF
>-|TRBV2|TRBJ2-5|-
TGTGCCAGCAGCGGGGGCAGTCAAGAGACCCAGTACTTC
CASSGGSQETQYF
>medium-sized|TRBV2|TRBJ1-2|-
TGTGCCAGCAGTGAAGCGCTTGCAGGATATGGCTACACCTTC
CASSEALAGYGYTF